This passage covers 2 T cell receptor beta chains from one sample sequenced in a study of cytomegalovirus exposure and HLA in healthy donors. The PCR employed 60 Vbeta primers together with 13 Jbeta primers. Assay: immunoSEQ multiplex PCR; the TCRdb copy retains only in-frame clones and omits some. This sample carries 140,000 or so clones, 74% of them seen once, and the ten largest clones take around 4%. Source material: PBMCs. The receptors were gathered from a young man in good health and CMV-seropositive.

This clone was observed once. The chain employs TRBV6-1 and TRBJ1-2, with TRBD1 as a possible D gene (6 bases). Looked up from germline, CDR1 is MNHNS and CDR2 is SASEGT. CDR3 size: 14 residues. Trimming shortened V by 2 bases and J by 4 bases, and 11 bases separated the two germline ends. CDR3 sequence: CASSESGRGYGYTF. Written as DNA, the CDR3 is TGTGCCAGCAGTGAATCTGGCAGGGGCTATGGCTACACCTTC.

V is TRBV29-1 and J is TRBJ2-2; no clear D. Trimming took 5 bases from V and 2 from J, leaving 9 bases between them. Germline V lookup: CDR1 SQVTM, CDR2 ANQGSEA. The CDR3 consists of 13 residues. CDR3 residues: CSVKQVNTGELFF. In DNA form, the CDR3 reads TGCAGCGTTAAGCAGGTCAACACCGGGGAGCTGTTTTTT.